This TCR beta chain was sequenced during a study of T cells in localized non-small cell lung cancer. Only in-frame clones appear in the TCRdb table, and some are missing; sequencing was by immunoSEQ multiplex PCR. The table lists approximately 50,000 clones, about 88% of them singletons. This clone appeared once. Its antigen remains unidentified. General study points: The appearance of a median 57 of the top 100 tumor clones was seen in adjacent lung. Maximal T cell clonality occurred in uninvolved adjacent lung, with tumor ranking below it.

This clonotype was obtained from a man aged 35 to 69 with stage II lung adenocarcinoma. This specimen consisted of PBMCs, obtained before any cancer treatment.

Written as DNA, the CDR3 is TGTGCCAGCAGTGAAAAAGTCGGCGGGGTCACAGATACGCAGTATTTT. It translates to CASSEKVGGVTDTQYF. The rearrangement links TRBV2 to TRBJ2-3; possible D gene TRBD2, 6 bases. Trimming took off 2 bases at V and 2 bases at J, with 14 bases between the two ends. The CDR3 extends over 16 amino acids. Germline assignment: CDR1 SNHLY and CDR2 FYNNEI. Filled out from reference TRBV2 and TRBJ2-3, the complete variable domain reads EPEVTQTPSHQVTQMGQEVILRCVPISNHLYFYWYRQILGQKVEFLVSFYNNEISEKSEIFDDQFSVERPDGSNFTLKIRSTKLEDSAMYFCASSEKVGGVTDTQYFGPGTRLTVL.